This T cell receptor beta chain originates from a study of STAT3 mutations in large granular lymphocyte leukemia. Study conclusions and caveats: At least one immunodominant TCR beta clonotype appeared in every T-cell large granular lymphocyte leukemia patient. Some patients had dominant TCR clones larger than their STAT3 mutant burden. Samples missed the first appearance of the clone.

Trimming took 6 bases from V and 7 from J, leaving 9 bases between them. Germline-derived CDR1 and CDR2 are SGHAT and FQNNGV. The CDR3 contains 11 residues. In the case of this clone: Antigen specificity is unknown.

Average productive template count per sample was approximately 40,000. Data came from immunoSEQ multiplex PCR; TCRdb stores just in-frame clones and leaves some out. Counted here are about 42,000 clones, 80% to 90% occurring once; the ten biggest clones make up 0.43%. Sequenced material: PBMCs. The chain is built from TRBV11-2 and TRBJ1-1; TRBD1 might be the D (5 bases). This receptor was taken from a human donor with T large granular lymphocyte leukemia. Some clones in this sample may be carry-over from other donors' samples. The CDR3 bases are TGTGCCAGCAGTAGAAGGGGTGAAGCTTTCTTT. Translating it yields CASSRRGEAFF.